This T cell receptor (beta chain) was found in a study of blood T cell repertoires in COVID-19. Study as a whole: T cells, B-cell-depleted T cells, or PBMCs provided the cDNA or gDNA that served as material.

As concerns this clone: This same CDR3 is encoded by further DNA sequences in the sample.

CDR1 is SGHRS, CDR2 YFSETQ, per germline. The trim removed 0 bases at V and 4 bases at J, leaving 4 bases unmatched. The CDR3 extends over 15 amino acids. In the source study's methods: Amplification with reference gene primers provided the estimates of nucleated cell counts. TCRdb's table, derived via immunoSEQ multiplex PCR, lists solely in-frame clones and lacks some. That table is the source of V, J and clone size, and D and trimming were worked out from the DNA. The repertoire consists of fewer than 300,000 clones, with 75% to 90% occurring once and the leading ten covering 8% to 9.5%. The rearrangement uses TRBV5-1 and TRBJ2-1, with TRBD2 matching over 7 bases. This receptor was identified in a human donor in a cohort sampled during active COVID-19. What was sequenced was peripheral blood. This CDR3 reads CASSLVGGEYNEQFF. CDR3 nucleotides: TGCGCCAGCAGCTTGGTTGGGGGGGAGTACAATGAGCAGTTCTTC. The whole variable domain, remainder taken from reference TRBV5-1 and TRBJ2-1, is KAGVTQTPRYLIKTRGQQVTLSCSPISGHRSVSWYQQTPGQGLQFLFEYFSETQRNKGNFPGRFSGRQFSNSRSEMNVSTLELGDSALYLCASSLVGGEYNEQFFGPGTRLTVL.